The sequence of this T cell receptor (beta chain) was determined in a study of cytomegalovirus exposure and HLA in healthy donors. Study summary: From HLA-typed donors, an early data release held about 85 million unique TCRs.

V lost 4 bases and J lost 5; bases outside the gene matches: 11. This CDR3 has 15 residues. CDR1 is SGHNT, CDR2 YYREEE, per germline (reference sequence). PCR involved 60 Vbeta and 13 Jbeta primers. This table comes from immunoSEQ multiplex PCR, and its TCRdb copy is limited to in-frame clones, with some not included. In the table there are around 120,000 clones, 75% to 85% of which are singletons. Findings of the study overall: According to a later analysis, most TCR beta chains associated with CMV appeared HLA-restricted.

With regard to this clone: Its antigen is undetermined.

J is TRBJ2-7 and V is TRBV5-4; 8 positions agree with TRBD1. The sequencing input was PBMCs. The TCR comes from a male donor in good health and CMV-seronegative. CDR3 nucleotides: TGTGCCAGCAGCCCTCGGCAGGGGGCGGACCACGAGCAGTACTTC. It codes for CASSPRQGADHEQYF.